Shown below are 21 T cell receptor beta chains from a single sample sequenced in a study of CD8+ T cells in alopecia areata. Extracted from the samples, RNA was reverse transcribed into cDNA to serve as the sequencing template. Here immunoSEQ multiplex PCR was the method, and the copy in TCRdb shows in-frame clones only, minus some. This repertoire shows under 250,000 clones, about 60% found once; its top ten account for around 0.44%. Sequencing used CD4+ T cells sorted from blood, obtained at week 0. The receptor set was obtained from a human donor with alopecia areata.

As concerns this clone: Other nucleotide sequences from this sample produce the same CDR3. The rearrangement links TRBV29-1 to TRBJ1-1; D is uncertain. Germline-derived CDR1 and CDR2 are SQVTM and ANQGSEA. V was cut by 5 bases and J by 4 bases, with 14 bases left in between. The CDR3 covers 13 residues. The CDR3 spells CSVNSPFLTEAFF. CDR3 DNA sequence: TGCAGCGTTAATTCCCCGTTCCTCACTGAAGCTTTCTTT.

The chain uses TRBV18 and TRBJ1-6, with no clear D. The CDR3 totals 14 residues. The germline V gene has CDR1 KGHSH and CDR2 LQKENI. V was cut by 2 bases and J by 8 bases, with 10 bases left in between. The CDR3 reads CASSPVAADSPLHF. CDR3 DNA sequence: TGTGCCAGCTCACCAGTGGCAGCGGATTCACCCCTCCACTTT.

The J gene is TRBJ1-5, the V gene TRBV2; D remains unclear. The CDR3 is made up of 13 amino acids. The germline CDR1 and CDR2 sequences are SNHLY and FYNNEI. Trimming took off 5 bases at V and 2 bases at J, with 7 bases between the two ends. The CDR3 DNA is TGTGCCAGCAGTCTATTCGGCAATCAGCCCCAGCATTTT. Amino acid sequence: CASSLFGNQPQHF.

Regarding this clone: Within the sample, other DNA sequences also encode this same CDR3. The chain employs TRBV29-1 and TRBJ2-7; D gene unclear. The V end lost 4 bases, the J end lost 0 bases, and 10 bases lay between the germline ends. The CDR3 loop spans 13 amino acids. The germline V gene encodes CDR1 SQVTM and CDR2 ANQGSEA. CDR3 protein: CSVGGQLSYEQYF. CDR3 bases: TGCAGCGTTGGGGGTCAGCTCTCCTACGAGCAGTACTTC.

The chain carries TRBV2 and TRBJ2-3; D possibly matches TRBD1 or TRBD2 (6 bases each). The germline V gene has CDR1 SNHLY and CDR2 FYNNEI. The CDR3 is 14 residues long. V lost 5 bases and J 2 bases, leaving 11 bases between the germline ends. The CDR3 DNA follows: TGTGCCAGCAGTAGACAGGACTACACAGATACGCAGTATTTT. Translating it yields CASSRQDYTDTQYF.

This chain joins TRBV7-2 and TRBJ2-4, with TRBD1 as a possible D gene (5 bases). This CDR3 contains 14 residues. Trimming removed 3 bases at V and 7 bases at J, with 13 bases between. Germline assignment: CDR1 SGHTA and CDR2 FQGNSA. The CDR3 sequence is CASSLGQTGNIQYF. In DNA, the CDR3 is TGTGCCAGCAGCTTGGGGCAGACTGGGAACATTCAGTACTTC.

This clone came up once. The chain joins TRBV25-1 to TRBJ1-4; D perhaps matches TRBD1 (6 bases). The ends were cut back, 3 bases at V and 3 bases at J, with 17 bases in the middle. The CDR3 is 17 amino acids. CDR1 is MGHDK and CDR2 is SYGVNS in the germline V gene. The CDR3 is CASSDQTRGWSNEKLFF. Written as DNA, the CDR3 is TGTGCCAGCAGTGACCAGACGAGGGGGTGGTCTAATGAAAAACTGTTTTTT.

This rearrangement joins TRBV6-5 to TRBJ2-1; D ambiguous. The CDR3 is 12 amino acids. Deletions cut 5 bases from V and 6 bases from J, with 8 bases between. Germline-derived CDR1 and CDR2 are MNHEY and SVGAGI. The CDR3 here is CASSLRANEQFF. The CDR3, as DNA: TGTGCCAGCAGTCTCCGAGCCAATGAGCAGTTCTTC.

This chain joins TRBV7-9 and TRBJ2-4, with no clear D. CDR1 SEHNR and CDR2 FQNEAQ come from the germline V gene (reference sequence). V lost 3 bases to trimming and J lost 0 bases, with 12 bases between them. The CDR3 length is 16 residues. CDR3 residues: CASSFPADLAKNIQYF. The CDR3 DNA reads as TGTGCCAGCAGCTTCCCGGCCGATCTAGCCAAAAACATTCAGTACTTC.

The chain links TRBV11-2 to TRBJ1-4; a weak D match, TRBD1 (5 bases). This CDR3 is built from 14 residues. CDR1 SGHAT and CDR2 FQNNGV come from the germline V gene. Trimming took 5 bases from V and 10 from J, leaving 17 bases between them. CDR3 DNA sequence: TGTGCCAGCAGCCGCACCGGGACCGGGACAAAACTGTTTTTT. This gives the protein CASSRTGTGTKLFF.

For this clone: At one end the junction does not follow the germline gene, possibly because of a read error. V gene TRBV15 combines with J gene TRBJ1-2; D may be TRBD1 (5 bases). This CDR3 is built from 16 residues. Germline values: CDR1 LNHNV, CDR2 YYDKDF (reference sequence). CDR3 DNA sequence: TGTGCCACCAGCAGAGACAGGGCCTCGGGGATATCTGGCCGCAGCTTC. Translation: CATSRDRASGISGRSF.

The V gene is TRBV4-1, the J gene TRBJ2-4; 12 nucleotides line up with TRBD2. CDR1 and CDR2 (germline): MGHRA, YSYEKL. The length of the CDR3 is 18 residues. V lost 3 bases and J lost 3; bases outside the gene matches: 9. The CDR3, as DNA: TGCGCCAGCAGCCAGGGGCTAGCGGGGGGGCTGGACAAAAACATTCAGTACTTC. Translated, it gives CASSQGLAGGLDKNIQYF.

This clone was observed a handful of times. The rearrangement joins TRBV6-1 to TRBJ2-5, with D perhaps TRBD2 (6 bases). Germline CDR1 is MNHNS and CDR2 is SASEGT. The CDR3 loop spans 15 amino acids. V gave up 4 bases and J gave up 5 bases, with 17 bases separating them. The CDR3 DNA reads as TGTGCCAGCAGTGCGTCGGGAGTCGCGGGGGAGACCCAGTACTTC. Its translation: CASSASGVAGETQYF.

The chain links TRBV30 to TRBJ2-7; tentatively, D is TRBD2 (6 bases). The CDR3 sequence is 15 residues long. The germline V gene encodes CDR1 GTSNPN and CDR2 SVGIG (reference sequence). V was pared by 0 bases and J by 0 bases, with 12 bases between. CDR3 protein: CAWSVAGRLSYEQYF. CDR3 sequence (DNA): TGTGCCTGGAGTGTAGCGGGCAGACTCTCCTACGAGCAGTACTTC.

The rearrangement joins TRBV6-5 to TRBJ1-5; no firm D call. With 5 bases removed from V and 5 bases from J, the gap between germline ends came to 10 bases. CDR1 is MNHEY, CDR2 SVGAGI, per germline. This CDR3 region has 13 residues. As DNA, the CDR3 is TGTGCCAGCAGTAGACACGCCTATCAGCCCCAGCATTTT. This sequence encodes CASSRHAYQPQHF.

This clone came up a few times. CDR3 nucleotide sequence: TGTGCCTGGAGTGGAAGGAACACCGGGGAGCTGTTTTTT. It is translated as CAWSGRNTGELFF. The genes are TRBV30 and TRBJ2-2, with D unresolved. The CDR3 runs 13 residues. The V end was cut by 1 base, the J end by 1 base, with 4 bases between. Looked up from germline, CDR1 is GTSNPN and CDR2 is SVGIG (reference sequence).

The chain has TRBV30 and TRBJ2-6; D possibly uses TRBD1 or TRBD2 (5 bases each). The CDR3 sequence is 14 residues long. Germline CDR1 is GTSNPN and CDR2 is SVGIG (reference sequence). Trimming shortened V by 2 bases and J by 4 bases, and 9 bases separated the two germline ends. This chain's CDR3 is CAWSLGDGANVLTF. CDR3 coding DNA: TGTGCCTGGAGTTTGGGGGACGGGGCCAACGTCCTGACTTTC. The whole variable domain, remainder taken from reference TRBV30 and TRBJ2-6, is SQTIHQWPATLVQPVGSPLSLECTVEGTSNPNLYWYRQAAGRGLQLLFYSVGIGQISSEVPQNLSASRPQDRQFILSSKKLLLSDSGFYLCAWSLGDGANVLTFGAGSRLTVL.

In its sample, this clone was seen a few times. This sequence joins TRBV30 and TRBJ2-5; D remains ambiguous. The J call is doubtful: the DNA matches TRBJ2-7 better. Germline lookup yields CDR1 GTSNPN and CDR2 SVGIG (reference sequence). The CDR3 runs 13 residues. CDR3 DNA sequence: TGTGCCTGGAGGCCGTCGGACGGCTACGAGCAGTACTTC. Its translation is CAWRPSDGYEQYF.

The CDR3 is CASSERWSVDTQYF. The DNA for the CDR3 is TGTGCCAGCAGTGAACGGTGGTCGGTAGATACGCAGTATTTT. The chain joins TRBV6-1 to TRBJ2-3; no clear D. This CDR3 region has 14 residues. CDR1 and CDR2 (germline): MNHNS, SASEGT. Trimming shortened V by 2 bases and J by 5 bases, and 11 bases separated the two germline ends.

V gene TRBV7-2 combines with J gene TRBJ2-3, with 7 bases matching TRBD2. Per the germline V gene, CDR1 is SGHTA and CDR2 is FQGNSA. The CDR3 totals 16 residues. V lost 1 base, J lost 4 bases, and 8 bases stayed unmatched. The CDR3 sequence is CASSLVFQRGSDTQYF. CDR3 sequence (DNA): TGTGCCAGCAGCTTAGTTTTCCAGCGGGGTTCAGATACGCAGTATTTT. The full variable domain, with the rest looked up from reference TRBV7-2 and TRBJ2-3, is GAGVSQSPSNKVTEKGKDVELRCDPISGHTALYWYRQSLGQGLEFLIYFQGNSAPDKSGLPSDRFSAERTGGSVSTLTIQRTQQEDSAVYLCASSLVFQRGSDTQYFGPGTRLTVL.

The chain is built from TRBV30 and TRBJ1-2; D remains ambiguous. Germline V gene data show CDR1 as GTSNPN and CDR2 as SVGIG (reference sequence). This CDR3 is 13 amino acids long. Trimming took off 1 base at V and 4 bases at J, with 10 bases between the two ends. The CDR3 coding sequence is TGTGCCTGGAGTGACCCCTCGGGCTATGGCTACACCTTC. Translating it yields CAWSDPSGYGYTF.